The 11 T cell receptor beta chains reported below all come from one sample, sequenced in a study of shared clonotypes between healthy human individuals. The protocol was immunoSEQ multiplex PCR, while the TCRdb copy is restricted to in-frame clones and leaves out a portion. The table shows around 2,100,000 clones, with about 95% occurring only once. Only CD45RO-negative cells positively selected for CCR7 counted as naive CD8 cells, so terminally differentiated effector memory CD45RA+ cells were excluded. Sample: naive CD8+ T cells sorted from blood. These receptors were obtained from a man younger than 30 in good health.

This chain connects TRBV15 to TRBJ2-3; 12 positions agree with TRBD2. The CDR3 consists of 21 residues. Germline V gene lookup returns CDR1 LNHNV and CDR2 YYDKDF (reference sequence). The V segment lost 5 bases and the J segment 4 bases; nucleotides outside the gene matches: 22. CDR3 in amino acids: CATSAGLTGGRLAGEADTQYF. The CDR3 DNA sequence: TGTGCCACCAGCGCAGGTCTGACAGGGGGCAGACTAGCGGGAGAGGCAGATACGCAGTATTTT.

V gene TRBV6-5 combines with J gene TRBJ2-3; 15 bases align to TRBD2. Germline values: CDR1 MNHEY, CDR2 SVGAGI. The CDR3 runs 16 residues. With V trimmed by 4 bases and J by 6 bases, 5 bases remained unmatched. DNA for the CDR3: TGTGCCAGCAGTTGGGGACTAGCGGGAGGTCCTGATACGCAGTATTTT. Translating it yields CASSWGLAGGPDTQYF.

This chain connects TRBV4-1 to TRBJ2-7, with D perhaps TRBD1 or TRBD2 (6 bases each). This CDR3 spans 15 amino acids. Trimming shortened V by 1 base and J by 4 bases, and 14 bases separated the two germline ends. The V gene's germline CDR1 is MGHRA and CDR2 YSYEKL. The DNA of the CDR3 is TGCGCCAGCAGCCAAGTAAGGGGGGCGCAATACGAGCAGTACTTC. Translation: CASSQVRGAQYEQYF.

V usage is TRBV28 and J usage is TRBJ2-7, with D perhaps TRBD1 or TRBD2 (6 bases each). The V gene's germline CDR1 is MDHEN and CDR2 SYDVKM. This CDR3 region has 15 residues. Trimming took off 7 bases at V and 4 bases at J, with 20 bases between the two ends. CDR3 sequence (DNA): TGTGCCAGCAAACTTCTTCGGGGGACACCATACGAGCAGTACTTC. Amino acid sequence: CASKLLRGTPYEQYF.

The chain employs TRBV6-6 and TRBJ1-1; tentative D call: TRBD1 (5 bases). CDR3 size: 14 residues. Trimming took off 4 bases at V and 3 bases at J, with 12 bases between the two ends. The germline V gene has CDR1 MNHNY and CDR2 SVGAGI (reference sequence). CDR3 in DNA: TGTGCCAGCAGTTCCTGGGGGAGGGACACTGAAGCTTTCTTT. Translating gives CASSSWGRDTEAFF.

The chain links TRBV6-5 to TRBJ2-3; 7 bases map to TRBD2. There are 15 residues in the CDR3. Per germline, CDR1 MNHEY and CDR2 SVGAGI. V lost 4 bases to trimming and J lost 2 bases; unmatched junction nucleotides: 6. The CDR3, as DNA: TGTGCCAGCAGTTTCACTAGCGAGAACACAGATACGCAGTATTTT. Encoded protein: CASSFTSENTDTQYF.

The chain uses TRBV7-8 and TRBJ2-7; possible D gene TRBD1, 6 bases. Trimming shortened V by 4 bases and J by 5 bases, and 21 bases separated the two germline ends. Germline values: CDR1 SGHVS, CDR2 FQNEAQ. The CDR3 is 16 residues long. The CDR3 reads CASSSKRAGELHEQYF. DNA of the CDR3: TGTGCCAGCAGCTCTAAAAGGGCAGGGGAGCTGCACGAGCAGTACTTC.

The V gene is TRBV9, the J gene TRBJ2-2; maybe TRBD2 (6 bases). V was cut by 2 bases and J by 6 bases, with 14 bases left in between. Germline CDR1 and CDR2: SGDLS and YYNGEE. This CDR3 region has 15 residues. The CDR3: CASSVGTSWSGELFF. The CDR3 region has the DNA TGTGCCAGCAGCGTGGGAACTAGCTGGTCCGGGGAGCTGTTTTTT. The whole variable domain, filled in from reference TRBV9 and TRBJ2-2, reads DSGVTQTPKHLITATGQRVTLRCSPRSGDLSVYWYQQSLDQGLQFLIQYYNGEERAKGNILERFSAQQFPDLHSELNLSSLELGDSALYFCASSVGTSWSGELFFGEGSRLTVL.

The chain joins TRBV30 to TRBJ2-3; D is uncertain. CDR1 is GTSNPN and CDR2 is SVGIG in the germline V gene (reference sequence). V was clipped by 2 bases and J by 1 base, with 13 bases between them. This CDR3 is 15 amino acids long. CDR3 region: CAWSSEYPGTDTQYF. In DNA, the CDR3 is TGTGCCTGGAGTTCGGAGTATCCCGGCACAGATACGCAGTATTTT.

V and J are TRBV7-9 and TRBJ1-1; 10 nucleotides agree with TRBD1. Trimming at V came to 0 bases and at J to 8 bases, leaving 6 bases not matched to a gene. This CDR3 is 15 amino acids long. Germline V lookup: CDR1 SEHNR, CDR2 FQNEAQ (reference sequence). CDR3 in amino acids: CASSLAYGDRGEAFF. The CDR3 DNA reads as TGTGCCAGCAGCTTAGCGTATGGGGACAGGGGAGAAGCTTTCTTT.

The rearrangement joins TRBV13 to TRBJ1-1; TRBD1 is a possible D gene (5 bases). CDR3 size: 14 residues. Germline assignment: CDR1 PRHDT and CDR2 FYEKMQ (reference sequence). Trimming removed 3 bases at V and 2 bases at J, with 10 bases between. The CDR3 DNA sequence: TGTGCCAGCAGCTTGCCGACAGAAAACACTGAAGCTTTCTTT. This gives the protein CASSLPTENTEAFF.